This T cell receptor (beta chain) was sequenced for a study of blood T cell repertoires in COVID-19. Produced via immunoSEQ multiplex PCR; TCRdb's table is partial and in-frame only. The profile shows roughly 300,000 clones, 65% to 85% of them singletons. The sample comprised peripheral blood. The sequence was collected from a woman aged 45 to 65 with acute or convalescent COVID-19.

The CDR3: CASSGQGARYGYTF. CDR3 in DNA: TGTGCCAGCAGTGGACAGGGGGCGCGTTATGGCTACACCTTC. J is TRBJ1-2 and V is TRBV2; 10 bases are a match to TRBD1. CDR3 length: 14 amino acids. Trimming took 4 bases from V and 5 from J; bases not matched to a gene: 4. Germline assignment: CDR1 SNHLY and CDR2 FYNNEI. The full variable domain, in which reference TRBV2 and TRBJ1-2 provide the parts outside the CDR3, is EPEVTQTPSHQVTQMGQEVILRCVPISNHLYFYWYRQILGQKVEFLVSFYNNEISEKSEIFDDQFSVERPDGSNFTLKIRSTKLEDSAMYFCASSGQGARYGYTFGSGTRLTVV.